These 31 T cell receptor beta chains were all obtained from the same sample, sequenced in a study of T cell changes during pregnancy in multiple sclerosis. The protocol was immunoSEQ multiplex PCR, while the TCRdb copy is restricted to in-frame clones and leaves out a portion. The sample contains tens of thousands of clones, around 90% of which appear only once. The sequences come from peripheral blood, collected in the first trimester of pregnancy. The receptor source for this set is a female donor in good health, enrolled as a control in a pregnancy study.

The gene calls are TRBV7-9 and TRBJ1-2, with 7 bases matching TRBD1. Germline lookup yields CDR1 SEHNR and CDR2 FQNEAQ (reference sequence). The CDR3 totals 15 residues. J gave up 5 bases and V 7 bases, and 13 bases lay outside the gene matches. CDR3 residues: CASTPVAGGAYGYTF. CDR3 coding DNA: TGTGCCAGCACCCCCGTTGCAGGGGGTGCGTATGGCTACACCTTC.

This clone has just a few counts. V and J are TRBV9 and TRBJ1-5; D gene ambiguous. The V end was cut by 0 bases, the J end by 5 bases, with 12 bases between. In germline, CDR1 is SGDLS, CDR2 YYNGEE. The CDR3 is 15 amino acids. CDR3 sequence: CASSVAPNDYQPQHF. DNA of the CDR3: TGTGCCAGCAGCGTAGCGCCGAACGACTATCAGCCCCAGCATTTT.

This clone was found once. J is TRBJ1-5 and V is TRBV9; unclear D gene. The CDR3 loop spans 15 amino acids. Trimming pared 4 bases from V and 3 bases from J, leaving 14 bases between. Looked up from germline, CDR1 is SGDLS and CDR2 is YYNGEE. The DNA for the CDR3 is TGTGCCAGCAGCCCCTTCGGGGATACCAATCAGCCCCAGCATTTT. Its translation is CASSPFGDTNQPQHF.

This clone was counted once. The CDR3 sequence: CASSRWSAGGDEQFF. CDR3 DNA: TGCGCCAGCAGTCGGTGGAGTGCGGGGGGCGATGAGCAGTTCTTC. The genes are TRBV4-3 and TRBJ2-1; 8 bases line up with TRBD2. CDR3 length: 15 amino acids. CDR1 is LGHNA and CDR2 is YSLEER in the germline V gene. V was clipped by 6 bases and J by 8 bases; unmatched bases: 12.

The genes are TRBV4-3 and TRBJ1-1; 9 bases line up with TRBD1. There are 15 residues in the CDR3. Germline CDR1 LGHNA, CDR2 YSLEER. V lost 0 bases and J lost 13; bases outside the gene matches: 12. Here the CDR3 DNA reads TGCGCCAGCAGCCAAGATACGGGGACAGGGAAGATGGGTTTCTTT. It is translated as CASSQDTGTGKMGFF.

This clone was observed a single time. J is TRBJ2-3 and V is TRBV7-3; D is possibly TRBD2 (5 bases). Per the germline V gene, CDR1 is SGHTA and CDR2 is FQGTGA. There are 15 residues in the CDR3. Trimming stripped 4 bases from V and 1 base from J, with 12 bases between. CDR3 in DNA: TGTGCCAGCAGCTCTCGACTGGGAGGCACAGATACGCAGTATTTT. As protein: CASSSRLGGTDTQYF.

The V call is TRBV4-3, the J call TRBJ2-5, with a possible D match to TRBD2 (5 bases). Germline loops: CDR1 LGHNA, CDR2 YSLEER. Trimming removed 1 base from V and 5 bases from J, with 17 bases in between. There are 16 residues in the CDR3. CDR3 protein: CASSQGAFAASETQYF. In nucleotides, the CDR3 is TGCGCCAGCAGCCAAGGGGCCTTTGCCGCTAGCGAGACCCAGTACTTC.

This clone has a handful of counts. The chain recombines TRBV30 with TRBJ1-5; D perhaps matches TRBD1 (6 bases). Germline assignment: CDR1 GTSNPN and CDR2 SVGIG (reference sequence). The CDR3 loop spans 13 amino acids. The V gene lost 3 bases and the J gene lost 6 bases, with 12 bases spanning the gap. As DNA, the CDR3 is TGTGCCTGGAGCGGACAGAGGCGTCAGCCCCAGCATTTT. Residues: CAWSGQRRQPQHF.

The chain joins TRBV27 to TRBJ2-7, with D tentatively TRBD1 (5 bases). Germline V gene sequence: CDR1 MNHEY, CDR2 SMNVEV (reference sequence). Between the trimmed V and J ends, which lost 5 bases and 4 bases, there was a span of 15 bases. The CDR3 extends over 14 amino acids. CDR3 residues: CASSTTGTMYEQYF. CDR3 sequence (DNA): TGTGCCAGCAGTACAACAGGTACGATGTACGAGCAGTACTTC.

This clone was observed a single time. The chain combines TRBV4-3 with TRBJ2-5; the match to TRBD2 covers 11 bases. CDR3 size: 17 residues. Trimming cost V 0 bases and J 5 bases; bases outside gene matches: 8. Germline loops: CDR1 LGHNA, CDR2 YSLEER. As DNA, the CDR3 is TGCGCCAGCAGCCAAGAATGGGCTAGCGGGGGGCATGAGACCCAGTACTTC. Residues: CASSQEWASGGHETQYF.

V is TRBV16 and J is TRBJ1-2; D remains ambiguous. Germline V gene lookup returns CDR1 KGHSY and CDR2 FQNENV. V was pared by 2 bases and J by 2 bases, with 6 bases between. The CDR3 extends over 13 amino acids. This CDR3 is CASSQNTNYGYTF. The DNA of the CDR3 is TGTGCCAGCAGCCAAAACACCAACTATGGCTACACCTTC.

This chain links TRBV10-3 with TRBJ1-6; maybe TRBD1 (6 bases). Trimming left V 6 bases short and J 5 bases short, with 11 bases between. Germline V gives CDR1 ENHRY, CDR2 SYGVKD. This CDR3 spans 14 amino acids. This CDR3 reads CAIRERTDNSPLHF. DNA of the CDR3: TGTGCCATCAGGGAACGGACAGATAATTCACCCCTCCACTTT.

This sequence joins TRBV29-1 and TRBJ2-5, with D possibly matching TRBD2 (6 bases). Deletions cut 3 bases from V and 0 bases from J, with 14 bases between. This CDR3 spans 15 amino acids. CDR1 and CDR2 from the germline V gene are SQVTM and ANQGSEA. The CDR3 DNA follows: TGCAGCGTTGATTGGGCAGGGAGGTACCAAGAGACCCAGTACTTC. Protein: CSVDWAGRYQETQYF.

The genes are TRBV11-2 and TRBJ2-5; TRBD2 matches at 10 bases. Germline CDR1 and CDR2: SGHAT and FQNNGV. Trimming cost V 2 bases and J 3 bases; bases outside gene matches: 3. This CDR3 has 15 residues. The CDR3 reads CASSLSAGGEETQYF. CDR3 sequence (DNA): TGTGCCAGCAGCTTATCAGCGGGGGGGGAAGAGACCCAGTACTTC.

The rearrangement joins TRBV11-2 to TRBJ2-3, with D possibly being TRBD2 (7 bases). The CDR3 runs 16 residues. In germline, CDR1 is SGHAT, CDR2 FQNNGV. The ends were cut back, 5 bases at V and 3 bases at J, with 18 bases in the middle. This CDR3 is CASSLWGGELTDTQYF. CDR3 DNA: TGTGCCAGCAGCCTGTGGGGGGGCGAGTTAACAGATACGCAGTATTTT.

The chain couples TRBV27 to TRBJ1-1, with TRBD1 matching over 7 bases. V gave up 4 bases and J gave up 1 base; unmatched junction bases: 0. The germline V gene has CDR1 MNHEY and CDR2 SMNVEV (reference sequence). This CDR3 comprises 13 residues. CDR3 coding DNA: TGTGCCAGCAGTTGGACAGGGAACACTGAAGCTTTCTTT. This sequence encodes CASSWTGNTEAFF.

V and J are TRBV28 and TRBJ2-5; 12 bases line up with TRBD1. Germline values: CDR1 MDHEN, CDR2 SYDVKM. V shed 7 bases and J 5 bases; nucleotides not matched to a gene: 5. CDR3 length: 14 amino acids. For the CDR3, the DNA is TGTGCCAGCACCGGGACAGGGGGCGACGAGACCCAGTACTTC. Translation gives CASTGTGGDETQYF.

CDR3 amino acids: CASSAGNWGGGYTF. The CDR3 DNA sequence: TGTGCCAGCAGTGCAGGGAATTGGGGGGGAGGCTACACCTTC. The rearrangement joins TRBV2 to TRBJ1-2; weak D call: TRBD1 (5 bases). V was trimmed by 4 bases and J by 8 bases, leaving 17 bases between them. The CDR3 is 14 residues long. Germline lookup yields CDR1 SNHLY and CDR2 FYNNEI. Drawing the rest from reference TRBV2 and TRBJ1-2, the complete variable domain is EPEVTQTPSHQVTQMGQEVILRCVPISNHLYFYWYRQILGQKVEFLVSFYNNEISEKSEIFDDQFSVERPDGSNFTLKIRSTKLEDSAMYFCASSAGNWGGGYTFGSGTRLTVV.

The chain links TRBV5-6 to TRBJ2-2; TRBD1 matches 10 bases. Per germline, CDR1 SGHDT and CDR2 YYEEEE. The CDR3 length is 16 residues. Trimming took 0 bases from V and 6 from J; bases not matched to a gene: 5. DNA of the CDR3: TGTGCCAGCAGCTTGGGACAGGGGGCTATAGCCGGGGAGCTGTTTTTT. Translation gives CASSLGQGAIAGELFF.

V usage is TRBV4-2 and J usage is TRBJ2-6, with TRBD1 identical over 7 bases. Germline loops: CDR1 LGHNA, CDR2 YNFKEQ. Losses at the gene ends were 5 bases for V and 2 bases for J; bases not matched to a gene: 18. This CDR3 region has 20 residues. This CDR3 is CASSVRIRGGFSPGANVLTF. DNA for the CDR3: TGTGCCAGCAGCGTGAGGATACGAGGGGGCTTTTCCCCTGGGGCCAACGTCCTGACTTTC.

V gene TRBV19 combines with J gene TRBJ1-5; D is uncertain. V dropped 3 bases and J dropped 7 bases, with 10 bases sitting between them. The CDR3 consists of 13 residues. Germline V gives CDR1 LNHDA, CDR2 SQIVND (reference sequence). CDR3 in amino acids: CASSISSNQPQHF. CDR3 bases: TGTGCCAGTAGTATTAGCTCTAACCAGCCCCAGCATTTT.

The table lists this clone with a count of one. J is TRBJ1-2 and V is TRBV7-2; D may be TRBD1 (5 bases). The germline V gene has CDR1 SGHTA and CDR2 FQGNSA. Trimming removed 5 bases at V and 4 bases at J, with 17 bases between. The CDR3 covers 15 residues. Here the CDR3 DNA reads TGTGCCAGCAGCGCCGGAGGAGGGGATCCCTATGGCTACACCTTC. It yields the protein CASSAGGGDPYGYTF. Full variable domain (remainder filled in from reference TRBV7-2 and TRBJ1-2): GAGVSQSPSNKVTEKGKDVELRCDPISGHTALYWYRQSLGQGLEFLIYFQGNSAPDKSGLPSDRFSAERTGGSVSTLTIQRTQQEDSAVYLCASSAGGGDPYGYTFGSGTRLTVV.

The chain uses TRBV4-3 and TRBJ1-2; D gene ambiguous. Germline V gene lookup returns CDR1 LGHNA and CDR2 YSLEER. V gave up 0 bases and J gave up 0 bases, with 8 bases separating them. The CDR3 extends over 15 amino acids. The CDR3 DNA is TGCGCCAGCAGCCAAGACAGGAAAGCTAACTATGGCTACACCTTC. Protein product: CASSQDRKANYGYTF.

The chain couples TRBV6-5 to TRBJ2-7, with 8 bases identical to TRBD1. Germline trimming cut 6 bases from V and 2 bases from J; bases unmatched to any gene: 6. This CDR3 comprises 14 residues. The germline V gene encodes CDR1 MNHEY and CDR2 SVGAGI. CDR3 DNA sequence: TGTGCCAGCAGATGGGACAGGAAGACCTACGAGCAGTACTTC. Its protein product is CASRWDRKTYEQYF.

This sequence joins TRBV6-5 and TRBJ1-6; D is unresolved. CDR1 is MNHEY, CDR2 SVGAGI, per germline. The CDR3 is 14 amino acids. Between the trimmed V and J ends, which lost 6 bases and 6 bases, there was a span of 12 bases. This CDR3 reads CASSQGGINSPLHF. CDR3 DNA: TGTGCCAGCAGCCAAGGAGGGATTAATTCACCCCTCCACTTT.

CDR3 coding DNA: TGTGCCAGCAGCTTGGCGTTTTGGGGTGGAGGTTCGGGGGAAGGAACTGAAGCTTTCTTT. Protein sequence: CASSLAFWGGGSGEGTEAFF. This chain connects TRBV5-5 to TRBJ1-1; D is perhaps TRBD1 (5 bases). V lost 0 bases to trimming and J lost 5 bases, with 29 bases between them. This CDR3 has 20 amino acids. Germline V gene sequence: CDR1 SGHKS, CDR2 YYEKEE (reference sequence).

V is TRBV9 and J is TRBJ2-2, with 13 bases lining up with TRBD2. The germline V gene has CDR1 SGDLS and CDR2 YYNGEE. The CDR3 loop spans 18 amino acids. With 4 bases clipped from V and 4 bases from J, the junction kept 10 bases outside the gene matches. CDR3 nucleotide sequence: TGTGCCAGCAGCCCTAGACTAGCGGGAGGATTCTTCACCGGGGAGCTGTTTTTT. Protein sequence: CASSPRLAGGFFTGELFF.

A word on this clone: Other nucleotide sequences in the sample specify the same CDR3. The J gene is TRBJ1-2, the V gene TRBV30; unclear D gene. V lost 4 bases and J 0 bases, leaving 3 bases between the germline ends. The CDR3 totals 11 residues. Looked up from germline, CDR1 is GTSNPN and CDR2 is SVGIG (reference sequence). CDR3 sequence: CAWTANYGYTF. DNA for the CDR3: TGTGCCTGGACGGCTAACTATGGCTACACCTTC.

A note on this clone: Sequence at one end of the junction differs from germline and may be a read error. The chain combines TRBV7-9 with TRBJ2-1, with D maybe TRBD2 (6 bases). Germline CDR1 is SEHNR and CDR2 is FQNEAQ (reference sequence). This CDR3 region has 15 residues. The CDR3 is CASSSDGGSSNEQFF. In nucleotides, the CDR3 is TGTGCCAGCAGCTCTGACGGGGGATCCTCCAATGAGCAGTTCTTC.

The gene calls are TRBV4-2 and TRBJ2-2; TRBD2 matches 13 bases. The germline V gene has CDR1 LGHNA and CDR2 YNFKEQ. The junction had 12 bases not matched to a gene; V was cut back by 2 bases and J by 3 bases. The CDR3 covers 20 residues. The CDR3 DNA follows: TGTGCCAGCAGCCAACGGACTAGCGGGGGTGAAATAGGGGACACCGGGGAGCTGTTTTTT. Translation: CASSQRTSGGEIGDTGELFF.

J is TRBJ1-1 and V is TRBV10-2; no reliable D call. The CDR3 runs to 12 residues. The ends were cut back, 8 bases at V and 0 bases at J, with 7 bases in the middle. Germline V gives CDR1 WSHSY, CDR2 SAAADI. CDR3 region: CASSRVNTEAFF. The CDR3, as DNA: TGCGCCAGCTCGAGGGTGAACACTGAAGCTTTCTTT.